Listed below are T cell receptor beta chains from one sample, sequenced in a study of human T cells and chemical hapten exposure. MiXCR, applied by TCRdb to the RACE reads, yields one record per CDR3 protein. The repertoire includes 80,000 to 100,000 distinct CDR3 sequences, roughly 9.1% of them detected once, and 3.6% sits in the top ten. The sequencing used whole blood, collected in connection with sensitization to the hapten diphenylcyclopropenone (DPC). The receptors here all came from a woman in her 40s with alopecia areata. Some clones in this sample may be carry-over from other donors' samples. The CDR3 runs from the conserved cysteine through the conserved F or W. Fields, in order: V gene, J gene, D gene, clone size, CDR3 protein, CDR3 DNA. D genes are given only for firm matches. Some rows mark clone size as missing; the rest say once, few, many or name a class of expanded clone.

TRBV7-2	TRBJ2-7	NA	many	CASSHPPGSSYEQYF	TGTGCCAGCAGCCATCCACCCGGAAGCTCCTACGAGCAGTACTTC
TRBV28	TRBJ2-7	TRBD2	few	CASSPTGTTYEQYF	TGTGCCAGCAGTCCGACCGGGACTACCTACGAGCAGTACTTC
TRBV28	TRBJ2-7	NA	many	CASSGVFSSYEQYF	TGTGCCAGCAGTGGCGTTTTCAGCTCCTACGAGCAGTACTTC
TRBV6-5	TRBJ2-7	NA	many	CASSYSGEATYEQYF	TGTGCCAGCAGTTACTCGGGGGAGGCAACTTACGAGCAGTACTTC
TRBV7-2	TRBJ1-2	TRBD1	few	CASSEQGVNYGYTF	TGTGCCAGCAGCGAACAGGGGGTTAACTATGGCTACACCTTC
TRBV5-6	TRBJ2-3	NA	few	CASSDSTDTQYF	TGTGCCAGCAGCGATAGCACAGATACGCAGTATTTT
TRBV7-2	TRBJ1-6	NA	few	CASSLKWGSSYNSPLHF	TGTGCCAGCAGCTTAAAATGGGGAAGCTCCTATAATTCACCCCTCCACTTT
TRBV7-3	TRBJ2-2	NA	many	CASSRSVDGTGELFF	TGTGCCAGCAGCCGCTCGGTGGACGGCACCGGGGAGCTGTTTTTT
TRBV18	TRBJ1-5	NA	many	CASSPQKQPYSNQPQHF	TGTGCCAGCTCACCACAAAAGCAGCCTTATAGCAATCAGCCCCAGCATTTT
TRBV3-1	TRBJ2-7	NA	many	CASSQELRVHEQYF	TGTGCCAGCAGCCAAGAGCTCAGGGTCCACGAGCAGTACTTC
TRBV4-2	TRBJ2-1	NA	many	CASSQVPASNEQFF	TGTGCCAGCAGCCAAGTTCCAGCGAGCAATGAGCAGTTCTTC
TRBV7-6	TRBJ1-1	NA	many	CASSLARQPTEAFF	TGTGCCAGCAGCTTAGCTAGACAGCCCACTGAAGCTTTCTTT
TRBV5-4	TRBJ1-2	NA	NA	CASSPGLGTGNHGYTF	TGTGCCAGCAGCCCCGGTTTGGGCACAGGGAACCATGGCTACACCTTC
TRBV20-1	TRBJ1-5	TRBD1	many	CSAYRGDQPQHF	TGCAGTGCATACAGGGGGGATCAGCCCCAGCATTTT
TRBV2	TRBJ2-7	NA	many	CASRTESYEQYF	TGTGCCAGCAGGACTGAGTCCTACGAGCAGTACTTC
TRBV3-1	TRBJ2-5	TRBD1	few	CASSPRDRDTTQYF	TGTGCCAGCAGCCCCCGGGACAGGGATACGACCCAGTACTTC
TRBV12-3/TRBV12-4	TRBJ2-5	NA	NA	CASSLSLGYQETQYF	TGTGCCAGCAGCTTGTCTCTGGGGTACCAAGAGACCCAGTACTTC
TRBV5-1	TRBJ2-1	TRBD2	few	CASSGGTRNRDEQFF	TGCGCCAGCAGCGGCGGGACTAGGAATAGGGATGAGCAGTTCTTC
TRBV15	TRBJ2-6	NA	many	CATSRDAWMLDGANVLTF	TGTGCCACCAGCAGAGACGCGTGGATGTTGGATGGGGCCAACGTCCTGACTTTC
TRBV12-3/TRBV12-4	TRBJ2-3	NA	NA	CVSSFPAVTDTQYF	TGTGTCAGCAGTTTCCCCGCGGTAACAGATACGCAGTATTTT
TRBV6-1	TRBJ2-7	NA	few	CASSVEGRAYEQYF	TGTGCCAGCAGTGTTGAGGGACGAGCCTACGAGCAGTACTTC
TRBV18	TRBJ2-3	TRBD1	many	CASSPRDRGGTDTQYF	TGTGCCAGCTCACCCCGGGACAGGGGAGGCACAGATACGCAGTATTTT
TRBV29-1	TRBJ1-1	NA	few	CSVEFLRTNTEAFF	TGCAGCGTTGAATTTCTCAGGACGAACACTGAAGCTTTCTTT
TRBV11-1	TRBJ2-7	NA	many	CASSFGQLYEQYF	TGTGCCAGCAGCTTCGGACAGTTGTACGAGCAGTACTTC
TRBV3-1	TRBJ1-5	NA	many	CASSQNLPQHF	TGTGCCAGCAGCCAGAATCTGCCCCAGCATTTT
TRBV12-3/TRBV12-4	TRBJ2-1	TRBD2	many	CASSLIRGGVLNEQFF	TGTGCCAGCAGTTTAATTCGCGGGGGGGTGTTAAATGAGCAGTTCTTC
TRBV6-1	TRBJ2-5	TRBD2	few	CASRPSGVETQYF	TGTGCCAGCAGACCCAGCGGGGTAGAGACCCAGTACTTC
TRBV27	TRBJ2-7	TRBD1	many	CASADRGLYEQYF	TGTGCCAGCGCCGACAGGGGCCTCTACGAGCAGTACTTC
TRBV20-1	TRBJ1-2	NA	many	CTVGGNYGYTF	TGCACCGTCGGAGGCAACTATGGCTACACCTTC
TRBV12-5	TRBJ2-5	TRBD1	NA	CASGLGQGVETQYF	TGTGCTAGTGGTCTCGGACAGGGGGTAGAGACCCAGTACTTC
TRBV7-2	TRBJ2-7	TRBD2	NA	CATTSGGLSYEQYF	TGTGCCACCACTAGCGGGGGGCTCTCCTACGAGCAGTACTTC
TRBV12-3/TRBV12-4	TRBJ2-3	NA	few	CASSILASTDTQYF	TGTGCCAGCAGTATACTAGCTAGCACAGATACGCAGTATTTT
TRBV27	TRBJ2-3	NA	once	CASSRQGTAGGTDTQYF	TGTGCCAGCAGCCGGCAGGGGACAGCGGGGGGCACAGATACGCAGTATTTT
TRBV7-2	TRBJ2-4	TRBD2	NA	CASSLELAGSRGNIQYF	TGTGCCAGCAGCTTAGAACTAGCGGGGAGTCGGGGAAACATTCAGTACTTC
TRBV20-1	TRBJ1-6	TRBD1	NA	CSARQGPNSPLHF	TGCAGTGCAAGACAGGGGCCCAATTCACCCCTCCACTTT
TRBV6-2/TRBV6-3	TRBJ2-1	NA	many	CASSYGGTANEQFF	TGTGCCAGCAGTTACGGGGGAACAGCCAATGAGCAGTTCTTC
TRBV4-1	TRBJ1-2	NA	NA	CASSQDITDYGYTF	TGCGCCAGCAGCCAAGATATCACAGACTATGGCTACACCTTC
TRBV7-9	TRBJ2-3	NA	few	CASSPWLGRTDTQYF	TGTGCCAGCAGCCCGTGGCTCGGGCGCACAGATACGCAGTATTTT
TRBV30	TRBJ2-3	NA	NA	CACGRGPSTDTQYF	TGTGCCTGTGGGAGGGGGCCTAGCACAGATACGCAGTATTTT
TRBV7-7	TRBJ1-5	NA	few	CASSSGRNQPQHF	TGTGCCAGCAGCTCAGGGCGCAATCAGCCCCAGCATTTT
TRBV29-1	TRBJ1-3	NA	NA	CSADAAGNTIYF	TGCAGCGCGGACGCCGCTGGAAACACCATATATTTT
TRBV11-2	TRBJ1-1	NA	few	CASSFGIMNTEAFF	TGTGCCAGCAGCTTCGGCATCATGAACACTGAAGCTTTCTTT
TRBV3-1	TRBJ1-1	TRBD1	many	CASSQRQGRTEAFF	TGTGCCAGCAGCCAAAGACAGGGAAGGACTGAAGCTTTCTTT
TRBV7-9	TRBJ1-2	NA	many	CASSLTNYGYTF	TGTGCCAGCAGCTTAACTAACTATGGCTACACCTTC
TRBV7-6	TRBJ2-7	NA	once	CASSPGQGTVYYEQYF	TGTGCCAGCAGCCCGGGGCAAGGGACGGTCTACTACGAGCAGTACTTC
TRBV18	TRBJ1-5	NA	NA	CASSPPPGGQPQHF	TGTGCCAGCTCACCACCGCCGGGGGGCCAGCCCCAGCATTTT
TRBV10-3	TRBJ2-1	NA	few	CAIESASSHNEQFF	TGTGCCATCGAATCGGCTAGCTCGCACAATGAGCAGTTCTTC
TRBV10-3	TRBJ2-5	NA	few	CAISELQGGKETQYF	TGTGCCATCAGTGAACTCCAGGGTGGGAAGGAGACCCAGTACTTC
TRBV28	TRBJ2-3	NA	many	CASSFLGRRSTDTQYF	TGTGCCAGCAGTTTCCTGGGGCGGCGAAGCACAGATACGCAGTATTTT
TRBV6-2/TRBV6-3	TRBJ2-7	TRBD1	few	CASRPDRGPQYF	TGTGCCAGCAGACCTGACAGGGGCCCTCAGTACTTC
TRBV6-5	TRBJ2-7	TRBD2	NA	CASAHSGGAGEQYF	TGTGCCAGCGCCCATAGCGGGGGGGCCGGGGAGCAGTACTTC
TRBV11-3	TRBJ1-1	NA	few	CASSLRVNTEAFF	TGTGCCAGCAGCTTGAGGGTCAACACTGAAGCTTTCTTT
TRBV7-2	TRBJ2-3	NA	many	CASGYGTDTQYF	TGTGCCAGCGGGTATGGCACAGATACGCAGTATTTT
TRBV6-5	TRBJ2-7	TRBD1	few	CASSYPGQGLAREQYF	TGTGCCAGCAGTTATCCGGGACAGGGTTTGGCTCGGGAGCAGTACTTC
TRBV5-1	TRBJ2-5	TRBD1	few	CASSLTGGTETQYF	TGCGCCAGCAGCTTGACAGGGGGCACAGAGACCCAGTACTTC
TRBV12-3/TRBV12-4	TRBJ2-6	TRBD2	many	CASSGRDPSGANVLTF	TGTGCCAGCAGTGGGAGGGACCCCTCTGGGGCCAACGTCCTGACTTTC
TRBV27	TRBJ2-3	NA	NA	CASSSPPGGEPDTQYF	TGTGCCAGCAGTTCCCCTCCGGGCGGGGAGCCAGATACGCAGTATTTT
TRBV6-6	TRBJ2-2	NA	NA	CASSYSFGELFF	TGTGCCAGCAGTTACTCGTTCGGGGAGCTGTTTTTT
TRBV5-6	TRBJ2-7	NA	NA	CASSLAGNPSYEQYF	TGTGCCAGCAGCTTGGCGGGGAATCCTTCCTACGAGCAGTACTTC